These 18 T cell receptor beta chains came from one sample sequenced in a study of T cell clonality in common variable immunodeficiency. Sequenced by immunoSEQ multiplex PCR; TCRdb stores in-frame clones only, minus some. The sample contains under 50,000 clones, none of them singletons. Material: peripheral blood mononuclear cells. The origin of the receptors is a person aged 18 to 70 in good health.

This clone was observed many times. The DNA ends 3 residues before the CDR3 does, and the rest of the CDR3 is filled in from the germline J gene. The chain couples TRBV7-2 to TRBJ1-2, with D uncertain. CDR1 and CDR2 from the germline V gene are SGHTA and FQGNSA. The CDR3 runs 14 residues. V was pared by 5 bases and J by 6 bases, with 16 bases between. CDR3 residues: CASSPNRVENGYTF. CDR3 DNA (partial): TGTGCCAGCAGCCCCAACCGGGTGGAGAATGGC.

This clone was found many times. The read finishes 3 residues shy of the CDR3 end, and the germline J gene is used to complete it. This chain joins TRBV5-5 and TRBJ1-6; D gene ambiguous. Trimming shortened V by 2 bases and J by 0 bases, and 3 bases separated the two germline ends. The CDR3 totals 14 residues. Germline-derived CDR1 and CDR2 are SGHKS and YYEKEE (reference sequence). The CDR3 sequence is CASSFSSYNSPLHF. Incomplete CDR3 DNA: TGTGCCAGCAGCTTTAGCTCCTATAATTCACCC. The variable domain in full, with the rest retrieved from reference TRBV5-5 and TRBJ1-6, is DAGVTQSPTHLIKTRGQQVTLRCSPISGHKSVSWYQQVLGQGPQFIFQYYEKEERGRGNFPDRFSARQFPNYSSELNVNALLLGDSALYLCASSFSSYNSPLHFGNGTRLTVT.

A remark on this clone: The read ends 3 residues before the CDR3 terminus; that terminus is restored from the germline J gene. The V call is TRBV11-3, the J call TRBJ1-1; D perhaps matches TRBD1 (5 bases). Looked up from germline, CDR1 is SGHNT and CDR2 is YENEEA. This CDR3 is built from 14 residues. V lost 3 bases to trimming and J lost 1 base, with 9 bases between them. The CDR3 sequence: CASSFGQGNTEAFF. CDR3 DNA (partial): TGTGCCAGCAGCTTCGGCCAGGGGAACACTGAA.

This clone occurred many times. The read ends 3 residues early relative to the CDR3; the germline J gene fills the gap. The genes are TRBV18 and TRBJ1-2; 7 nucleotides line up with TRBD1. The CDR3 totals 13 residues. In germline, CDR1 is KGHSH, CDR2 LQKENI. Losses at the gene ends were 6 bases for V and 4 bases for J; bases not matched to a gene: 5. This CDR3 reads CASSPGQIYGYTF. Incomplete CDR3 DNA: TGTGCCAGCTCCCCGGGACAGATCTATGGC. Supplemented by reference TRBV18 and TRBJ1-2, the full variable domain reads NAGVMQNPRHLVRRRGQEARLRCSPMKGHSHVYWYRQLPEEGLKFMVYLQKENIIDESGMPKERFSAEFPKEGPSILRIQQVVRGDSAAYFCASSPGQIYGYTFGSGTRLTVV.

This clone was detected ten times or more. The CDR3 is cut off 3 residues early in the read; its end comes from the germline J gene. Other DNA variants within this sample encode the same CDR3. The chain is built from TRBV5-1 and TRBJ2-3, with 10 bases lining up with TRBD2. The germline V gene encodes CDR1 SGHRS and CDR2 YFSETQ. With 2 bases clipped from V and 2 bases from J, the junction kept 5 bases outside the gene matches. The CDR3 extends over 16 amino acids. The CDR3 sequence: CASSLSGRVDTDTQYF. CDR3 DNA (partial): TGCGCCAGCAGCTTAAGCGGGAGGGTTGACACAGATACG. Together with reference TRBV5-1 and TRBJ2-3, the CDR3 gives the full variable domain: KAGVTQTPRYLIKTRGQQVTLSCSPISGHRSVSWYQQTPGQGLQFLFEYFSETQRNKGNFPGRFSGRQFSNSRSEMNVSTLELGDSALYLCASSLSGRVDTDTQYFGPGTRLTVL.

The table lists this clone with many counts. The CDR3 loop reads CASAWTSDEQFF. The CDR3 DNA, read in part, is TGTGCCAGCGCTTGGACTAGCGATGAG. V and J are TRBV7-9 and TRBJ2-1, with 9 bases aligning to TRBD2. The sequenced fragment ends 3 residues before the CDR3 boundary, so the rest is inferred from the germline J gene. The J segment lost 8 bases and the V segment lost 8 bases, leaving 4 bases of the junction unmatched. This CDR3 is 12 amino acids long. Germline CDR1 is SEHNR and CDR2 is FQNEAQ (reference sequence).

There are many counts of this clone. The read ends 3 residues shy of where the CDR3 ends; the end is completed using the germline J gene. The chain couples TRBV24-1 to TRBJ2-5; TRBD1 matches at 7 bases. Germline V gives CDR1 KGHDR, CDR2 SFDVKD. The CDR3 contains 15 residues. The J segment lost 7 bases and the V segment lost 1 base, leaving 8 bases of the junction unmatched. CDR3 residues: CATSDFGDSVRTQYF. CDR3 bases read: TGTGCCACCAGTGATTTTGGGGACAGCGTCAGGACC.

In its sample, this clone was seen many times. The CDR3 is cut off 3 residues early in the read; its end comes from the germline J gene. V and J are TRBV7-2 and TRBJ2-4, with D hard to call. This CDR3 comprises 13 residues. Trimming removed 2 bases at V and 4 bases at J, with 6 bases between. Germline V gene data show CDR1 as SGHTA and CDR2 as FQGNSA. CDR3 sequence reads: CASSLLGKNIQYF. The part of the CDR3 DNA that was read is TGTGCCAGCAGCTTACTCGGTAAAAACATT.

With regard to this clone: The read gets to within 3 residues of the CDR3 end, and the germline J gene fills in the rest. This sequence joins TRBV5-1 and TRBJ2-3; possible D gene TRBD1, 5 bases. Trimming pared 1 base from V and 6 bases from J, leaving 15 bases between. The CDR3 has 15 amino acids. Per the germline V gene, CDR1 is SGHRS and CDR2 is YFSETQ. The CDR3 DNA, read in part, is TGCGCCAGCAGCTTGCCATCGGCCCCAGGGGATACG. Amino acids: CASSLPSAPGDT. The CDR3 as a whole reads CASSLPSAPGDTQYF.

This clone has ten or more counts. The missing CDR3 end, 3 residues past where the read stops, is filled in from the germline J gene. This chain connects TRBV11-3 to TRBJ2-3, with a possible D match to TRBD2 (6 bases). Trimming shortened V by 5 bases and J by 2 bases, and 11 bases separated the two germline ends. Looked up from germline, CDR1 is SGHNT and CDR2 is YENEEA. The length of the CDR3 is 14 residues. CDR3 loop: CASSTPDYTDTQYF. The covered CDR3 bases are TGTGCCAGCAGCACCCCGGACTACACAGATACG.

This clone was picked up many times. The read ends 3 residues early relative to the CDR3; the germline J gene fills the gap. The rearrangement uses TRBV4-1 and TRBJ2-5; 8 nucleotides match TRBD1. Trimming at V came to 0 bases and at J to 7 bases, leaving 16 bases not matched to a gene. The CDR3 has 18 amino acids. Germline-derived CDR1 and CDR2 are MGHRA and YSYEKL. CDR3 sequence: CASSQDEQGVTQEVTQYF. The CDR3 bases that were read are TGCGCCAGCAGCCAAGATGAACAGGGGGTGACCCAAGAGGTGACC.

This clone was counted at least ten times. The sequence runs out 3 residues before the end of the CDR3; the remainder is reconstructed from the germline J gene. This rearrangement joins TRBV2 to TRBJ2-7; 8 bases align to TRBD1. CDR1 and CDR2 from the germline V gene are SNHLY and FYNNEI. The CDR3 is 15 residues long. The V and J ends lost 6 bases and 4 bases, in that order; junction bases with no gene match: 11. The CDR3 is CASRGARTGQYEQYF. The DNA read from the CDR3 is TGTGCCAGCAGGGGGGCGAGGACAGGGCAGTACGAG.

This clone has at least ten counts. The CDR3 is cut off 3 residues early in the read; its end comes from the germline J gene. V gene TRBV5-6 combines with J gene TRBJ2-7; weak D call: TRBD2 (6 bases). The CDR3 runs 15 residues. Trimming removed 0 bases at V and 2 bases at J, with 12 bases between. Germline assignment: CDR1 SGHDT and CDR2 YYEEEE. The sequenced CDR3 bases are TGTGCCAGCAGCTTGGCCGGGACTCTTGCCTACGAG. It codes for CASSLAGTLAYE. The complete CDR3 reads CASSLAGTLAYEQYF. Filled out from reference TRBV5-6 and TRBJ2-7, the complete variable domain reads DAGVTQSPTHLIKTRGQQVTLRCSPKSGHDTVSWYQQALGQGPQFIFQYYEEEERQRGNFPDRFSGHQFPNYSSELNVNALLLGDSALYLCASSLAGTLAYEQYFGPGTRLTVT.

The sample holds many counts of this clone. The observed sequence ends 3 residues before the CDR3 terminus, with the missing tail filled in from the germline J gene. The chain employs TRBV2 and TRBJ2-7; possibly TRBD1 for D (7 bases). Trimming took 7 bases from V and 6 from J, leaving 13 bases between them. Germline V lookup: CDR1 SNHLY, CDR2 FYNNEI. This CDR3 has 12 amino acids. The CDR3 region is CASMRRDSEQYF. CDR3 DNA, as far as it was read: TGTGCCAGCATGCGGCGGGACAGCGAG.

This clone was found many times. The read comes to an end 3 residues before the CDR3 does, leaving the germline J gene to fill in the end. The chain employs TRBV7-6 and TRBJ1-2; TRBD1 aligns across 7 bases. The CDR3 length is 14 residues. Looked up from germline, CDR1 is SGHVS and CDR2 is FNYEAQ. CDR3: CATKLDTGDGGYTF. The CDR3 bases that were read are TGTGCCACCAAACTCGATACAGGGGACGGAGGC.

This clone was observed many times. The CDR3 end is not reached by the read, which stops 3 residues before it; the germline J gene fills it in. This chain connects TRBV5-1 to TRBJ2-5; 10 bases match TRBD1. The CDR3 has 13 residues. From germline, CDR1 is SGHRS and CDR2 YFSETQ. V shed 3 bases and J 4 bases; nucleotides not matched to a gene: 0. The CDR3: CASSWDRGETQYF. The CDR3 DNA, read in part, is TGCGCCAGCAGCTGGGACAGGGGAGAGACC. Complete variable domain (other parts from reference TRBV5-1 and TRBJ2-5): KAGVTQTPRYLIKTRGQQVTLSCSPISGHRSVSWYQQTPGQGLQFLFEYFSETQRNKGNFPGRFSGRQFSNSRSEMNVSTLELGDSALYLCASSWDRGETQYFGPGTRLLVL.

A word on this clone: Read data end 3 residues before the CDR3 end; the end is taken from the germline J gene. This chain joins TRBV19 and TRBJ2-4; TRBD2 aligns across 8 bases. The CDR3 covers 18 residues. Looked up from germline, CDR1 is LNHDA and CDR2 is SQIVND (reference sequence). CDR3 residues: CASSIDETRMRGDYGQYF. The CDR3 DNA, read in part, is TGTGCCAGTAGTATAGATGAAACACGGATGCGGGGGGATTATGGT. The whole variable domain, filled in from reference TRBV19 and TRBJ2-4, reads DGGITQSPKYLFRKEGQNVTLSCEQNLNHDAMYWYRQDPGQGLRLIYYSQIVNDFQKGDIAEGYSVSREKKESFPLTVTSAQKNPTAFYLCASSIDETRMRGDYGQYFGAGTRLSVL.

This clone was seen many times. Coverage ceases 3 residues before the CDR3 finishes, and the germline J gene fills in the end. V and J are TRBV19 and TRBJ1-1; a weak D match, TRBD1 (5 bases). The CDR3 consists of 12 residues. CDR1 LNHDA and CDR2 SQIVND come from the germline V gene (reference sequence). The chain's CDR3 is CASNRLGGVAFF. The sequenced part of the CDR3 DNA is TGTGCCAGTAATCGCCTTGGGGGGGTG. Complete variable domain (other parts from reference TRBV19 and TRBJ1-1): DGGITQSPKYLFRKEGQNVTLSCEQNLNHDAMYWYRQDPGQGLRLIYYSQIVNDFQKGDIAEGYSVSREKKESFPLTVTSAQKNPTAFYLCASNRLGGVAFFGQGTRLTVV.